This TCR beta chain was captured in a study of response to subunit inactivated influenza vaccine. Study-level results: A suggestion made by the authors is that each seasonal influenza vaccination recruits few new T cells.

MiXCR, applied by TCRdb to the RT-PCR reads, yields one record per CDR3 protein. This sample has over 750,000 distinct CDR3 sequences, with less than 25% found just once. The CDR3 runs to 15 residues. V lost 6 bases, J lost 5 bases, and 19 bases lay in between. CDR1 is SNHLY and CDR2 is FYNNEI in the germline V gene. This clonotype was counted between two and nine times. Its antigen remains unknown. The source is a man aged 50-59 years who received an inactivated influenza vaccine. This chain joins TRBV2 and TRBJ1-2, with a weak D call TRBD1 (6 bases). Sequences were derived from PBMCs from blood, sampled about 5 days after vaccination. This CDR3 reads CASSDLRGGVYGYTF. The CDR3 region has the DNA TGTGCCAGCAGCGACCTCCGGGGGGGCGTGTATGGCTACACCTTC.